This TCR beta chain is drawn from a study of control samples from healthy donors and cancer patients. Germline lookup yields CDR1 MDHEN and CDR2 SYDVKM. V lost 9 bases and J 2 bases, leaving 19 bases between the germline ends. There are 16 residues in the CDR3. The method was immunoSEQ multiplex PCR; TCRdb's version includes in-frame clones alone and lacks a portion of them. The table lists 150,000 to 200,000 clones, roughly 89% of them singletons, with 1.3% to 1.5% in the top ten. This clone was observed at least ten times. The gene calls are TRBV28 and TRBJ2-2; D possibly corresponds to TRBD1 (6 bases). Material: blood. The clonotype was recovered from a woman aged 45 to 65 in good health. The CDR3 is CASFSPAGANTGELFF. Here the CDR3 DNA reads TGTGCCAGTTTTTCTCCCGCAGGGGCAAACACCGGGGAGCTGTTTTTT.